This TCR beta chain comes out of a study of molecular identifiers for immune sequencing clone quantification. This CDR3 comprises 15 residues. V lost 5 bases and J lost 10; bases outside the gene matches: 15. Germline-derived CDR1 and CDR2 are LNHDA and SQIVND (reference sequence). One entry per CDR3 protein, called by TCRdb with MiXCR from the PCR reads. In the table there are hundreds of thousands of distinct CDR3 sequences, less than 20% of which are singletons. Sequencing was performed on naive CD8+ T cells from blood, with Jurkat cell RNA spiked in. The subset was: FACS-sorted CD8+CD4-CCR7+CD45RA+ naive T cells. The chain joins TRBV19 to TRBJ2-7; 9 bases line up with TRBD2. The receptor was derived from a human donor in good health. Some libraries in this study had Jurkat cell RNA spiked in. CDR3 in amino acids: CASSQSLQGLALQYF. The CDR3 DNA is TGTGCCAGTAGTCAATCACTACAGGGACTAGCTTTACAGTACTTC.